This T cell receptor beta chain was profiled in a study of T-cell reconstitution after alpha-beta-depleted transplantation in children. Findings of the study overall: Newly produced T cells mostly provided counts and TCRbeta diversity after one year, as hyperexpanded clones declined. There were reportedly several hundred expanded graft clones from which alpha-beta T cells came about two months after transplant. It was surviving recipient T cells and thymic progenitors that gave some patients high TCRbeta diversity at day 60.

V was shortened by 4 bases and J by 7 bases, with 15 bases between the two germline ends. Germline assignment: CDR1 SGHRS and CDR2 YFSETQ. The CDR3 extends over 15 amino acids. This clonotype was counted many times. Its antigen is unidentified. Unique molecular identifiers tagged the TCRbeta library. TCRdb processed the PCR reads anew with MiXCR; each CDR3 protein has one entry. The sample includes under 850,000 distinct CDR3 sequences, around 14% seen only once; the top ten take 0.65% to 0.9%. V gene TRBV5-1 combines with J gene TRBJ1-6; a possible D gene is TRBD1 (6 bases). Sequenced material: PBMCs, taken before TCRalphabeta/CD19-depleted stem cell transplant. The TCR originated in a girl aged 2 to 10 with congenital amegakaryocytic thrombocytopenia, due to receive a stem cell transplant. In DNA, the CDR3 is TGCGCCAGCAGCCCTCAACAGGGAAGAAATTCACCCCTCCACTTT. Residues: CASSPQQGRNSPLHF.